This T cell receptor (beta chain) was documented in a study of identical twins. Findings of the study overall: Without tracking the same donors, conclusions rested on cross-sectional statistical analysis. Insertions ran lower in abundant cord blood beta clonotypes, though not in memory repertoires.

The authors used template switching to add a universal primer site and gave cDNA unique molecular identifiers. TCRdb re-called the 5' RACE reads with MiXCR, one entry per CDR3 protein. The sample yields around 510,000 distinct CDR3 sequences, 13% to 15% seen once. The donors were all healthy and Caucasian. This clonotype was counted a few times. As yet, its antigen is unknown. The junction had 1 base not matched to a gene; V was cut back by 0 bases and J by 2 bases. Germline V gene lookup returns CDR1 LGHNA and CDR2 YSLEER. The CDR3 sequence is 15 residues long. This sample also belongs to another study, concerning yellow fever vaccine responses in identical twins.

The receptor was isolated from a woman in her late teens or twenties in good health. The sample was CD4+ T cells sorted from blood. V gene TRBV4-3 combines with J gene TRBJ2-1; TRBD2 aligns across 7 bases. CDR3 DNA: TGCGCCAGCAGCCAAGATGGGGGGGCCTACAATGAGCAGTTCTTC. Protein product: CASSQDGGAYNEQFF.